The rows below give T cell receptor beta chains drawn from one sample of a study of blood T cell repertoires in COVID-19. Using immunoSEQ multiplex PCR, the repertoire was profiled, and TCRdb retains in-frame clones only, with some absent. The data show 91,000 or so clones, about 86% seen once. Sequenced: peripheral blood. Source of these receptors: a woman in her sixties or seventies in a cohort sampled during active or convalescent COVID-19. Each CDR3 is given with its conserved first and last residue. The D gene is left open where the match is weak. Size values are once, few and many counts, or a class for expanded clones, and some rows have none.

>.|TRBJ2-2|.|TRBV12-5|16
TGTGCTAGTGGTTTGGTACTTAAAGCTGACACCGGGGAGCTGTTTTTT
CASGLVLKADTGELFF
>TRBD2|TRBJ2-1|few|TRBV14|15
TGTGCCAGCAGCCAAGCTCCAGCGGGGAGCGGGGAGCAGTTCTTC
CASSQAPAGSGEQFF
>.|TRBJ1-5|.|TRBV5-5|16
TGTGCCAGCAGCCTACTACCGGGGGATAGCAATCAGCCCCAGCATTTT
CASSLLPGDSNQPQHF
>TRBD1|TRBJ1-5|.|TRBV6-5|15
TGTGCCAGCACCTCCCAGGGGGTTAGCAATCAGCCCCAGCATTTT
CASTSQGVSNQPQHF
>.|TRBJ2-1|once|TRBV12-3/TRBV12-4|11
TGTGCCAGCAGCCAGTACAATGAGCAGTTCTTC
CASSQYNEQFF
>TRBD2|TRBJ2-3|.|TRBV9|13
TGTGCCAGCAAACGAGTGGGGGGGGATACGCAGTATTTT
CASKRVGGDTQYF
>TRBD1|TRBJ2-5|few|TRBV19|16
TGTGCCAGTAGTATAGTGGGAGGACAGGGGAAAGAGACCCAGTACTTC
CASSIVGGQGKETQYF
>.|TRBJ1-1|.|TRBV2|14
TGTGCCAGCAGTGATAGGGGGAGGAACACTGAAGCTTTCTTT
CASSDRGRNTEAFF
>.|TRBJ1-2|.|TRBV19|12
TGTGCCAGTAGTATAGATGGGGGCGGCTACACCTTC
CASSIDGGGYTF
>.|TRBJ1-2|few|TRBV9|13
TGTGCCAGCGGCCGACGGGTAATGGATGGCTACACCTTC
CASGRRVMDGYTF
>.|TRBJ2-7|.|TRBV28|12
TGTGCCAGCAGTTCACCGCGCTACGAGCAGTACTTC
CASSSPRYEQYF
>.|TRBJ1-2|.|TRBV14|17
TGTGCCAGCAGCCAAAACTCCAACAGGGCCTTGGGATATGGCTACACCTTC
CASSQNSNRALGYGYTF
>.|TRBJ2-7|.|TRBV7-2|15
TGTGCCAGCAGCTTAGCAGTGGACAGCTCCTACGAGCAGTACTTC
CASSLAVDSSYEQYF
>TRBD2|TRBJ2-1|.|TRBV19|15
TGTGCCAGTAGTATGGGAACTAGCGGTTACAATGAGCAGTTCTTC
CASSMGTSGYNEQFF
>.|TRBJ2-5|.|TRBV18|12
TGTGCCAGCTCACCACAGGGGGACTACTTGCACTTC
CASSPQGDYLHF
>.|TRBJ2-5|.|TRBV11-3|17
TGTGCCAGCAGCTTAGGGGCAGCCTCGACGTCTCAAGAGACCCAGTACTTC
CASSLGAASTSQETQYF
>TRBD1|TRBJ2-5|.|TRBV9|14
TGTGCCAGCAGCGTCGGACAGGGACAAGAGACCCAGTACTTC
CASSVGQGQETQYF
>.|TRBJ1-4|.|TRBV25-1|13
TGTGCCACCGCTCGTGCCCGGGGTGAAAAACTGTTTTTT
CATARARGEKLFF
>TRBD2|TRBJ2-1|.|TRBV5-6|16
TGTGCCAGCAGCTCCGCCAGCGGGGGGGTAATCTATGAGCAGTTCTTC
CASSSASGGVIYEQFF
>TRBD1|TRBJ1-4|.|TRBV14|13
TGTGCCAGCAGCCGGACAGGTCGAGAAAAACTGTTTTTT
CASSRTGREKLFF
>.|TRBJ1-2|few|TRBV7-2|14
TGTGCCAGCAGCGATAGGATCTCTCGGGATGGCTACACCTTC
CASSDRISRDGYTF
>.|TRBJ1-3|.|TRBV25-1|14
TGTGCCAGCAGTTGGAGGGACTCTGGAAACACCATATATTTT
CASSWRDSGNTIYF
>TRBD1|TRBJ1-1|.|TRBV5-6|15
TGTGCCAGCAGCTATCGCAGGGGGCTGAACACTGAAGCTTTCTTT
CASSYRRGLNTEAFF
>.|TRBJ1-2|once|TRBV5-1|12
TGCGCCAGCAGCATAACAGGGATTGGCTACACCTTC
CASSITGIGYTF
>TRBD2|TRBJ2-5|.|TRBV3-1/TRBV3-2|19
TGTGCCAGCAGCCCCTACCGGACTAGCGGGGGGCCCGTACCAGGGGCCCAGTACTTC
CASSPYRTSGGPVPGAQYF
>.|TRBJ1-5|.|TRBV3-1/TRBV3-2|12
TGTGCCAGCAGCCAGGGAGATCAGCCCCAGCATTTT
CASSQGDQPQHF
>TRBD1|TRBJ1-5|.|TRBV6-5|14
TGTGCCAGCAGCAGGGGGCATAGCAATCAGCCCCAGCATTTT
CASSRGHSNQPQHF
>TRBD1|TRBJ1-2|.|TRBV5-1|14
TGCGCCAGCAGCCCCTGGACAGGTCCGGGTGGCTACACCTTC
CASSPWTGPGGYTF
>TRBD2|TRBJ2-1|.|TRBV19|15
TGTGCCAGTAGTATAGAAGCGGGAGCCTACAATGAGCAGTTCTTC
CASSIEAGAYNEQFF
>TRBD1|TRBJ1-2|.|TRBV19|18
TGTGCCAGTAGTAGGGTCCGGGACAGAATACTTCCTGGGGATGGCTACACCTTC
CASSRVRDRILPGDGYTF